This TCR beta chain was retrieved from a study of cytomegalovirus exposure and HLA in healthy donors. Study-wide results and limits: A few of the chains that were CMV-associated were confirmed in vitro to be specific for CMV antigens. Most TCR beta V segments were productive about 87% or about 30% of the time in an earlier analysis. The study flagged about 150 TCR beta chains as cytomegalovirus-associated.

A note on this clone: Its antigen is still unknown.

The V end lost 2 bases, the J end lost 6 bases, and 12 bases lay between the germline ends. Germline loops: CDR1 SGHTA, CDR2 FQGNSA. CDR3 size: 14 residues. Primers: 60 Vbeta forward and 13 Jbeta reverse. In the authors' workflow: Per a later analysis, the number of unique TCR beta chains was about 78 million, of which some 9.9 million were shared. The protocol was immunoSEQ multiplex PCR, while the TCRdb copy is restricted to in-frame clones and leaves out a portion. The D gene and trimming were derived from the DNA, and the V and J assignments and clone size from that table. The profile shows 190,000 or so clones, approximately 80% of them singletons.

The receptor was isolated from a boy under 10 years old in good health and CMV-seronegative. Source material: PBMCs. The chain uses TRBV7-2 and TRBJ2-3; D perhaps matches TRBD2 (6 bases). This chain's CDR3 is CASSLRRGLDTQYF. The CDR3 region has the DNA TGTGCCAGCAGCTTAAGGCGGGGCCTTGATACGCAGTATTTT.